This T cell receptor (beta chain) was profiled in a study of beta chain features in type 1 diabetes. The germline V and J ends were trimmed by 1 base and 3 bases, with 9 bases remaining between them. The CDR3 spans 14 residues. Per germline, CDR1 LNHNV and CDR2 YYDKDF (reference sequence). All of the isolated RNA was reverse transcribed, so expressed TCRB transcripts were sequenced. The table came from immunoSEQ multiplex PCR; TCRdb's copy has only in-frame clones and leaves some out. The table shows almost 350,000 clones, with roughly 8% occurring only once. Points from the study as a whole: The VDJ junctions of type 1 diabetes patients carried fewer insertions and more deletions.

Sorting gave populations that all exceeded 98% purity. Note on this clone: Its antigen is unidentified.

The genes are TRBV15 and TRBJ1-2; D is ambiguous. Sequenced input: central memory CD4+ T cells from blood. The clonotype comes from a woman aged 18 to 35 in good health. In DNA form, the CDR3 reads TGTGCCACCAGCAGAGGTGCAGCCTACTATGGCTACACCTTC. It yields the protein CATSRGAAYYGYTF.